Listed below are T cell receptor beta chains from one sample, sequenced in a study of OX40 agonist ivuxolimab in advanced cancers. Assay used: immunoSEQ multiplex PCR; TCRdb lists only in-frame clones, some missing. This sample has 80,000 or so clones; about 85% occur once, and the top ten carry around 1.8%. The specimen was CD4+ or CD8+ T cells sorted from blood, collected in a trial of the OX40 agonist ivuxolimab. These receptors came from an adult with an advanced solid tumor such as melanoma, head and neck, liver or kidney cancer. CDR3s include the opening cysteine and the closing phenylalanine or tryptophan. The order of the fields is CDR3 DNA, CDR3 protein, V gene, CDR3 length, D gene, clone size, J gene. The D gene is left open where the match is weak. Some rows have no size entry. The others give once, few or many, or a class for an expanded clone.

DNA: TGTGCCAGCACCGAGACAGCCTACAATGAGCAGTTCTTC
CDR3: CASTETAYNEQFF
V: TRBV11-2
length: 13
D: NA
size: NA
J: TRBJ2-1

DNA: TGTGCCAGCAGAACTAAGGGACAGGGAACTTGGGCTGTTTTT
CDR3: CASRTKGQGTWAVF
V: TRBV6-5
length: 14
D: TRBD1
size: once
J: TRBJ1-4

DNA: TGTGCCAGCAGCTCAGGGTTACGATCGCGAAATGAGCAGTTCTTC
CDR3: CASSSGLRSRNEQFF
V: TRBV11-1
length: 15
D: NA
size: NA
J: TRBJ2-1

DNA: TGTGCCAGCAAGGGACAGGCTGAAGCTTTCTTT
CDR3: CASKGQAEAFF
V: TRBV19
length: 11
D: TRBD1
size: NA
J: TRBJ1-1

DNA: TGCGCCAGCAGCCAAGTCAGGAACCAAGAGACCCAGTACTTC
CDR3: CASSQVRNQETQYF
V: TRBV4-1
length: 14
D: NA
size: NA
J: TRBJ2-5

DNA: TGTGCCACCGCGTTCCGGGACAGCACGTACCAAGAGACCCAGTACTTC
CDR3: CATAFRDSTYQETQYF
V: TRBV19
length: 16
D: TRBD1
size: NA
J: TRBJ2-5

DNA: TGTGCCAGCAGAGGACAGTACGCTAATTCACCCCTCCACTTT
CDR3: CASRGQYANSPLHF
V: TRBV27
length: 14
D: NA
size: NA
J: TRBJ1-6

DNA: TGTGCCTGGAGTGCCCCGAGGGTTCGGACGGACTATGGCTACACCTTC
CDR3: CAWSAPRVRTDYGYTF
V: TRBV30
length: 16
D: NA
size: once
J: TRBJ1-2

DNA: TGTGCCAGCAGCTTAGGGCCCCAGGGAGGGATTGATGAGCAGTTCTTC
CDR3: CASSLGPQGGIDEQFF
V: TRBV11-2
length: 16
D: TRBD2
size: NA
J: TRBJ2-1

DNA: TGTGCCAGCAGCTTAGGGAGGGGTTTGTCATCACAAGAGACCCAGTACTTC
CDR3: CASSLGRGLSSQETQYF
V: TRBV7-2
length: 17
D: NA
size: once
J: TRBJ2-5

DNA: TGTGCCAGCAGCGACGAGCGGGGAATCCACGAGCAGTACTTC
CDR3: CASSDERGIHEQYF
V: TRBV7-2
length: 14
D: TRBD2
size: NA
J: TRBJ2-7

DNA: TGTGCCAGCAGTGCCCTTGGGACGTTTAATGAGCAGTTCTTC
CDR3: CASSALGTFNEQFF
V: TRBV2
length: 14
D: NA
size: NA
J: TRBJ2-1

DNA: TGTGCAAGTCGCTTAGTAGCGGGCAGGGGGGAGCTGTTTTTT
CDR3: CASRLVAGRGELFF
V: TRBV12-2
length: 14
D: NA
size: NA
J: TRBJ2-2

DNA: TGTGCCAGCAGTCCCCGGGGGAGGCCGAACACTGGAGCTTTCTTT
CDR3: CASSPRGRPNTGAFF
V: TRBV28
length: 15
D: NA
size: NA
J: TRBJ1-1

DNA: TGTGCCAGCAGCTTAGATGGGAGGGTTGGTGAAGCTTTCTTT
CDR3: CASSLDGRVGEAFF
V: TRBV7-2
length: 14
D: NA
size: NA
J: TRBJ1-1

DNA: TGTGCCAGCAGCCCCCGGACAGGGGCGAATTCGGACGAGCAGTACTTC
CDR3: CASSPRTGANSDEQYF
V: TRBV11-3
length: 16
D: TRBD1
size: NA
J: TRBJ2-7

DNA: TGTGCCAGCAGTGGCACCCGAGGGCCCACGGGGGGCTACACCTTC
CDR3: CASSGTRGPTGGYTF
V: TRBV6-1
length: 15
D: NA
size: NA
J: TRBJ1-2

DNA: TGTGCCAGCAGCGTAGCGGGGGCTGTAGCCAAAAACATTCAGTACTTC
CDR3: CASSVAGAVAKNIQYF
V: TRBV5-4
length: 16
D: TRBD2
size: NA
J: TRBJ2-4

DNA: TGTGCCAGCAGCTCACTAATTTCCCCCGTTAGGGATACGCAGTATTTT
CDR3: CASSSLISPVRDTQYF
V: TRBV7-9
length: 16
D: NA
size: NA
J: TRBJ2-3

DNA: TGTGCCAGCAGTCTCAACAGGGATCTGCGAAATGAGCAGTTCTTC
CDR3: CASSLNRDLRNEQFF
V: TRBV27
length: 15
D: NA
size: NA
J: TRBJ2-1

DNA: TGTGCCAGCAGCTCCAGACTAGCGGGGACAGATACGCAGTATTTT
CDR3: CASSSRLAGTDTQYF
V: TRBV5-6
length: 15
D: TRBD2
size: NA
J: TRBJ2-3

DNA: TGCGCCAGCAGCCACCCGGGACAGGGGGCCCGAACGCAGTATTTT
CDR3: CASSHPGQGARTQYF
V: TRBV4-3
length: 15
D: TRBD1
size: NA
J: TRBJ2-3

DNA: TGTGCCAGCAGCCCAAGGACTAGCCAAGAGACCCAGTACTTC
CDR3: CASSPRTSQETQYF
V: TRBV6-5
length: 14
D: TRBD2
size: medium-sized
J: TRBJ2-5

DNA: TGTGCCAGCAGAAAGGCGGGAGAGGCAGATACGCAGTATTTT
CDR3: CASRKAGEADTQYF
V: TRBV7-9
length: 14
D: TRBD2
size: NA
J: TRBJ2-3

DNA: TGTGCCATCAGTGAGAGACGAGGGGAGACCCAGTACTTC
CDR3: CAISERRGETQYF
V: TRBV10-3
length: 13
D: NA
size: NA
J: TRBJ2-5

DNA: TGCGCCAGCAGTCAATCGAGAAGGGACGGCTATGGCTACACCTTC
CDR3: CASSQSRRDGYGYTF
V: TRBV23-1
length: 15
D: NA
size: once
J: TRBJ1-2

DNA: TGCGCCAGCAGCTTTAGCAGCAATCAGCCCCAGCATTTT
CDR3: CASSFSSNQPQHF
V: TRBV5-1
length: 13
D: NA
size: NA
J: TRBJ1-5

DNA: TGTGCCAGCAGCCCCTACCGGGCTCAAGAGACCCAGTACTTC
CDR3: CASSPYRAQETQYF
V: TRBV5-5
length: 14
D: NA
size: NA
J: TRBJ2-5

DNA: TGTGCCAGCAGCTTTCGGACGGGATACGCCTCCTACGAGCAGTACTTC
CDR3: CASSFRTGYASYEQYF
V: TRBV12-1
length: 16
D: NA
size: NA
J: TRBJ2-7

DNA: TGTGCCAGCAGCCCGGACTTGCCAAATTCCTACGAGCAGTACTTC
CDR3: CASSPDLPNSYEQYF
V: TRBV5-4
length: 15
D: NA
size: NA
J: TRBJ2-7

DNA: TGTGCCAGCAGTACTACAGGGGGTATCGCGCACTACACCTTC
CDR3: CASSTTGGIAHYTF
V: TRBV28
length: 14
D: TRBD1
size: NA
J: TRBJ1-2

DNA: TGTGCCAGCAGCCAATACAGAAGCGGGAGAACAAGTTGGGGGCAGTTCTTC
CDR3: CASSQYRSGRTSWGQFF
V: TRBV14
length: 17
D: TRBD2
size: NA
J: TRBJ2-1

DNA: TGTGCCAGCAGCCCTGCTATCGCGAACACCGGGGAGCTGTTTTTT
CDR3: CASSPAIANTGELFF
V: TRBV7-9
length: 15
D: NA
size: NA
J: TRBJ2-2

DNA: TGTGCCAGCAGCTTAAATACTTGGGACACCGGGGAGCTGTTTTTT
CDR3: CASSLNTWDTGELFF
V: TRBV7-3
length: 15
D: NA
size: few
J: TRBJ2-2

DNA: TGTGCCAGCAGCTCCTCTTTGGAGGGTTCACCCCTCCACTTT
CDR3: CASSSSLEGSPLHF
V: TRBV7-6
length: 14
D: NA
size: once
J: TRBJ1-6

DNA: TGCAGCGTTTATCAGGGGCAGGGAAGGCTGTTTTTT
CDR3: CSVYQGQGRLFF
V: TRBV29-1
length: 12
D: NA
size: NA
J: TRBJ2-2

DNA: TGTGCCAGCAGCTTTGTCGGCGGGACAGGGCCTTATAGCAATCAGCCCCAGCATTTT
CDR3: CASSFVGGTGPYSNQPQHF
V: TRBV7-9
length: 19
D: TRBD1
size: NA
J: TRBJ1-5

DNA: TGTGCCAGCTCACCTGATCCCTACAGGGAAGCTTTCTTT
CDR3: CASSPDPYREAFF
V: TRBV18
length: 13
D: NA
size: NA
J: TRBJ1-1

DNA: TGTGCCAGCAGCCAAGATATCCGGTCCCCGGCGGGCTACACCTTC
CDR3: CASSQDIRSPAGYTF
V: TRBV14
length: 15
D: NA
size: NA
J: TRBJ1-2

DNA: TGTGCCAGCAGCTTAGCGTCAGTGCGCTTTGACAGTAATTCACCCCTCCACTTT
CDR3: CASSLASVRFDSNSPLHF
V: TRBV7-2
length: 18
D: NA
size: NA
J: TRBJ1-6

DNA: TGTGCCAGCAGCCCTATCACGGGGACTGGAAACACCATATATTTT
CDR3: CASSPITGTGNTIYF
V: TRBV9
length: 15
D: NA
size: NA
J: TRBJ1-3

DNA: TGCGCCAGCAGCTTGGAAGCGGGAGCCCACGAGCAGTACTTC
CDR3: CASSLEAGAHEQYF
V: TRBV5-1
length: 14
D: TRBD2
size: NA
J: TRBJ2-7

DNA: TGTGCCAGCAGGAAGGACCCAGGCTCTGGAAACACCATATATTTT
CDR3: CASRKDPGSGNTIYF
V: TRBV9
length: 15
D: NA
size: once
J: TRBJ1-3

DNA: TGTGCCTGGAGTGTTAACGGGGGCAATAGGAATGAAAAACTGTTTTTT
CDR3: CAWSVNGGNRNEKLFF
V: TRBV30
length: 16
D: NA
size: NA
J: TRBJ1-4

DNA: TGCGCCAGCAGCTTTTCCCGGGACAGGGTGAGTGAAGCTTTCTTT
CDR3: CASSFSRDRVSEAFF
V: TRBV5-1
length: 15
D: TRBD1
size: NA
J: TRBJ1-1

DNA: TGTGCCATCAGTGAGAGGACTAGCGGAGAGGGTCTAAGTGAGCAGTTCTTC
CDR3: CAISERTSGEGLSEQFF
V: TRBV10-3
length: 17
D: TRBD2
size: NA
J: TRBJ2-1

DNA: TGTGCCATCGAGACAGGGGGCCCTGGCGGTGGCTACACCTTC
CDR3: CAIETGGPGGGYTF
V: TRBV10-3
length: 14
D: TRBD1
size: NA
J: TRBJ1-2

DNA: TGTGCCAGTAGTTCCCGGATGACTGGCAGTTCGTTCTTC
CDR3: CASSSRMTGSSFF
V: TRBV19
length: 13
D: NA
size: NA
J: TRBJ2-1

DNA: TGTGCCGGGGGGCCCGGGGCTATCTACGAGCAGTACTTC
CDR3: CAGGPGAIYEQYF
V: TRBV28
length: 13
D: NA
size: NA
J: TRBJ2-7

DNA: TGTGCCAGTAGTCCCGGGGTAGGGGGAGAGAACACTGAAGCTTTCTTT
CDR3: CASSPGVGGENTEAFF
V: TRBV19
length: 16
D: NA
size: NA
J: TRBJ1-1

DNA: TGTGCCAGTAGTGCGTCGGGACAGGGGAATAATGAAAAACTGTTTTTT
CDR3: CASSASGQGNNEKLFF
V: TRBV19
length: 16
D: TRBD1
size: NA
J: TRBJ1-4

DNA: TGTGCCAGCAGCTTAGAGGTAGCCAAAAACATTCAGTACTTC
CDR3: CASSLEVAKNIQYF
V: TRBV7-2
length: 14
D: NA
size: NA
J: TRBJ2-4

DNA: TGTGCCAGCAGCTTGGCCGTCTTTGGGGGCACAGATACGCAGTATTTT
CDR3: CASSLAVFGGTDTQYF
V: TRBV5-4
length: 16
D: NA
size: NA
J: TRBJ2-3

DNA: TGTGCCAGCAGCCGGCTGGGGATAAGCGAGCAGTACTTC
CDR3: CASSRLGISEQYF
V: TRBV11-3
length: 13
D: NA
size: NA
J: TRBJ2-7

DNA: TGTGCCAGCAGGCTGAGGGGAGGGGGCCCCTACGAGCAGTACTTC
CDR3: CASRLRGGGPYEQYF
V: TRBV6-5
length: 15
D: NA
size: NA
J: TRBJ2-7

DNA: TGCGCCAGCAGCTTGGTAGACTTGAACACTGAAGCTTTCTTT
CDR3: CASSLVDLNTEAFF
V: TRBV5-1
length: 14
D: NA
size: NA
J: TRBJ1-1

DNA: TGTGCCATCGGGGGGACCTATGGCTACACCTTC
CDR3: CAIGGTYGYTF
V: TRBV10-3
length: 11
D: NA
size: NA
J: TRBJ1-2

DNA: TGTGCCAGCTCACCAGGAGCGGATCTGTCCTACAATGAGCAGTTCTTC
CDR3: CASSPGADLSYNEQFF
V: TRBV18
length: 16
D: NA
size: NA
J: TRBJ2-1

DNA: TGCGCCAGCAGTCAATCCCCTAAGGGGGGTGATTCACCCCTCCACTTT
CDR3: CASSQSPKGGDSPLHF
V: TRBV23-1
length: 16
D: NA
size: NA
J: TRBJ1-6

DNA: TGTGCCAGCAGCGGGCGGGTGGTGCTCACTGAAGCTTTCTTT
CDR3: CASSGRVVLTEAFF
V: TRBV7-2
length: 14
D: NA
size: NA
J: TRBJ1-1